The source of this T cell receptor beta chain is a study of early T cells in non-severe SARS-CoV-2 infection. TCRdb re-analysed the 5' RACE reads in MiXCR, keeping a single row per CDR3 protein. The sample records 40,000 to 60,000 distinct CDR3 sequences, less than 4.5% being singletons. The sequence was obtained from an adult who was a healthcare worker with PCR-confirmed SARS-CoV-2 infection or an uninfected control (not recorded which). Source material: whole blood.

CDR3 sequence reads: CASSSGAGNQPQHF. In DNA form, the CDR3 reads TGTGCCAGCAGCTCAGGGGCGGGCAATCAGCCCCAGCATTTT. The chain employs TRBV7-3 and TRBJ1-5; D may be TRBD1 (6 bases). Germline V gene sequence: CDR1 SGHTA, CDR2 FQGTGA. The CDR3 sequence is 14 residues long. Between the trimmed V and J ends, which lost 4 bases and 2 bases, there was a span of 9 bases.